Listed here are 7 T cell receptor beta chains from one sample, sequenced in a study. MiXCR was run by TCRdb on the 5' RACE reads, yielding one entry per CDR3 protein. Of about 8,900 distinct CDR3 sequences listed, around 55% are singletons. Cells sorted as Tregs were CD4+, CD25+ and CD127-/low. Material for sequencing was Tregs sorted from a lymph node. The receptors come from a female donor with breast cancer.

The chain combines TRBV20-1 with TRBJ2-1, with 7 bases that match TRBD2. Germline CDR1 and CDR2: DFQATT and SNEGSKA (reference sequence). The CDR3 is 13 amino acids. The V and J ends lost 4 bases and 2 bases, in that order; junction bases with no gene match: 2. In DNA, the CDR3 is TGCAGTGCTACACGGGGGGCCTACAATGAGCAGTTCTTC. Its protein product is CSATRGAYNEQFF.

This clonotype was seen a few times. The chain combines TRBV7-2 with TRBJ2-1, with TRBD1 as a possible D gene (5 bases). Trimming pared 0 bases from V and 7 bases from J, leaving 10 bases between. CDR1 is SGHTA and CDR2 is FQGNSA in the germline V gene. The CDR3 length is 14 residues. The DNA for the CDR3 is TGTGCCAGCAGCTTAGCCCCAGGGCGGAATGAGCAGTTCTTC. Protein product: CASSLAPGRNEQFF.

This chain joins TRBV6-5 and TRBJ1-5, with TRBD1 as a possible D gene (5 bases). The CDR3 totals 15 residues. The germline V gene encodes CDR1 MNHEY and CDR2 SVGAGI. Between the trimmed V and J ends, which lost 0 bases and 5 bases, there was a span of 11 bases. The CDR3: CASSYSKWGDQPQHF. The DNA for the CDR3 is TGTGCCAGCAGTTACTCGAAATGGGGCGATCAGCCCCAGCATTTT.

The chain recombines TRBV4-2 with TRBJ2-1; 12 nucleotides agree with TRBD2. The junction had 8 bases not matched to a gene; V was cut back by 0 bases and J by 5 bases. The germline V gene has CDR1 LGHNA and CDR2 YNFKEQ. The CDR3 contains 18 residues. In DNA form, the CDR3 reads TGTGCCAGCAGCCAAGACGCGACTAGCGGGAGCTTCCACAATGAGCAGTTCTTC. Its protein is CASSQDATSGSFHNEQFF.

V usage is TRBV12-3 or TRBV12-4 and J usage is TRBJ2-5; 8 bases line up with TRBD2. With V trimmed by 7 bases and J by 3 bases, 13 bases remained unmatched. The CDR3 loop spans 16 amino acids. The CDR3, as DNA: TGTGCCAGCACCCCCCGTCCGGGACTAGGAGAAGAGACCCAGTACTTC. It is translated as CASTPRPGLGEETQYF.

The chain joins TRBV20-1 to TRBJ2-1; 7 bases align to TRBD1. J gave up 7 bases and V 0 bases, and 3 bases lay outside the gene matches. The germline gives CDR1 DFQATT, CDR2 SNEGSKA (reference sequence). The CDR3 runs to 13 residues. The CDR3 DNA is TGCAGTGCTAGAGATACGACAGGGAATGAGCAGTTCTTC. It is translated as CSARDTTGNEQFF.

The V gene is TRBV9, the J gene TRBJ2-7; a weak D match, TRBD1 (6 bases). Germline CDR1 reads SGDLS; CDR2 reads YYNGEE. The CDR3 is 13 amino acids. CDR3 sequence: CASSVDRCYEQYV. The CDR3 nucleotides read TGTGCCAGCAGTGTAGACAGGTGCTACGAGCAGTACGTC.